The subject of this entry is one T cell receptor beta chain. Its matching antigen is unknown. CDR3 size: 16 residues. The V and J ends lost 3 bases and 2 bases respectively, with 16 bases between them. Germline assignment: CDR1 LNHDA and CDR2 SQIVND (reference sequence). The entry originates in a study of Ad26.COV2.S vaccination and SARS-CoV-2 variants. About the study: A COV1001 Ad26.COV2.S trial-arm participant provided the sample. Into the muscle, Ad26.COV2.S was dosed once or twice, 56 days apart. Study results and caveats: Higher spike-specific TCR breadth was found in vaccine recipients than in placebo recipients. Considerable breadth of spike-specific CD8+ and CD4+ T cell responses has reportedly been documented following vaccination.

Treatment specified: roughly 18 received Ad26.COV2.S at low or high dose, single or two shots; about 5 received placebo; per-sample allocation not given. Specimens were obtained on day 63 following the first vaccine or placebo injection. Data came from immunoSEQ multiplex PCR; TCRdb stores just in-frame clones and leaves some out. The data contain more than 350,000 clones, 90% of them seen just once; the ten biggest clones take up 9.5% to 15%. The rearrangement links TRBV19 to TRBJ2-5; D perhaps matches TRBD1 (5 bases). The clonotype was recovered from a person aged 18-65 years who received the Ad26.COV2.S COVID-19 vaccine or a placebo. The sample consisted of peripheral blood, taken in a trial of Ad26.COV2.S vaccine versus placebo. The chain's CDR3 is CASSIRLGQLQETQYF. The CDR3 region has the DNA TGTGCCAGTAGTATCCGTTTGGGGCAATTACAAGAGACCCAGTACTTC.